The clone carrying this T cell receptor (beta chain) was seen more than once but under ten times. The data belong to a study of regulatory T cells in long-lasting Graves disease. Combining iRepertoire HTBI primers with Arm-PCR of CDR3 regions, the authors built TCR beta libraries. In TCRdb, the multiplex PCR reads were re-called with MiXCR into one record per CDR3 protein. The data hold under 450,000 distinct CDR3 sequences, with 15% to 20% observed a single time. This sample's time point: newly diagnosed GD, antithyroid drugs for less than 3 months. PBMC-extracted RNA yielded the TCR library. The same data also went into a second study, on T cells in Graves' hyperthyroidism and ophthalmopathy. Per that paper: When the TCR CDR3 underwent first-round RT-PCR, the HTBI primer set was used.

The source was peripheral blood mononuclear cells (PBMCs), collected at new diagnosis, from a patient treated with antithyroid drugs. The sequence was obtained from a woman in her late teens or twenties with Graves disease.

The CDR3 DNA follows: TGTGCCCTTGGCGGGACCGCCAGATCAACTAATGAAAAACTGTTTTTT. Its translation is CALGGTARSTNEKLFF. The gene calls are TRBV28 and TRBJ1-4; the D gene is possibly TRBD1 (5 bases). The CDR3 consists of 16 residues. The V gene's germline CDR1 is MDHEN and CDR2 SYDVKM. With 11 bases removed from V and 0 bases from J, the gap between germline ends came to 19 bases. Drawing the rest from reference TRBV28 and TRBJ1-4, the complete variable domain is DVKVTQSSRYLVKRTGEKVFLECVQDMDHENMFWYRQDPGLGLRLIYFSYDVKMKEKGDIPEGYSVSREKKERFSLILESASTNQTSMYLCALGGTARSTNEKLFFGSGTQLSVL.